Below are 32 T cell receptor beta chains sequenced from a single sample in a study of CD8 T cells in Susac syndrome. After extraction with the RNeasy kit, roughly 0.45 to 1 ug of the RNA was reverse transcribed using random hexamers. A single record per CDR3 protein comes from TCRdb applying MiXCR to the immunoSEQ multiplex PCR reads. The table includes 300,000 or so distinct CDR3 sequences, about 90% detected once. The sequencing sample was made of CD4+ T cells from PBMCs. The receptors stem from a human donor with multiple sclerosis.

The chain has TRBV5-1 and TRBJ1-2; TRBD1 is a possible D gene (5 bases). Trimming left V 4 bases short and J 5 bases short, with 12 bases between. Per the germline V gene, CDR1 is SGHRS and CDR2 is YFSETQ. This CDR3 comprises 13 residues. The CDR3 nucleotides are TGCGCCAGCAGCGTCACAGGAGATTATGGCTACACCTTC. Translating it yields CASSVTGDYGYTF.

The CDR3 nucleotides read TGTGCCAGCAGTGGGGCCCGAGCTAACTATGGCTACACCTTC. This gives the protein CASSGARANYGYTF. The chain recombines TRBV2 with TRBJ1-2; D ambiguous. The CDR3 is 14 residues long. Germline CDR1 is SNHLY and CDR2 is FYNNEI. V gave up 4 bases and J gave up 0 bases, with 9 bases separating them.

The CDR3 reads CSAGGVGGNQPQHF. The CDR3 DNA follows: TGCAGTGCTGGAGGGGTAGGGGGCAATCAGCCCCAGCATTTT. The J gene is TRBJ1-5, the V gene TRBV20-1; tentative D call: TRBD1 (5 bases). This CDR3 spans 14 amino acids. In germline, CDR1 is DFQATT, CDR2 SNEGSKA (reference sequence). V was trimmed by 5 bases and J by 2 bases, leaving 13 bases between them.

The chain recombines TRBV3-1 with TRBJ1-1; no clear D. The CDR3 runs to 13 residues. The V end was cut by 4 bases, the J end by 5 bases, with 11 bases between. Germline-derived CDR1 and CDR2 are LGHDT and YNNKEL (reference sequence). Written as DNA, the CDR3 is TGTGCCAGCAGCCCAGACCGGAGGACTGAAGCTTTCTTT. Translation gives CASSPDRRTEAFF.

This clonotype was recorded only once. The V gene is TRBV1, the J gene TRBJ2-3; the D call of TRBD2 is as the table states it, not checked on the DNA. TRBV1 is reported as a pseudogene. The CDR3 consists of 14 residues. In DNA form, the CDR3 reads TGCACCAGCAGGGCTAGGAAGAGCACAGATACGCAGTATTTT. Protein: CTSRARKSTDTQYF.

The chain links TRBV6-1 to TRBJ2-1; D may correspond to TRBD1 or TRBD2 (6 bases each). The CDR3 has 16 residues. V lost 6 bases to trimming and J lost 5 bases, with 20 bases between them. Germline loops: CDR1 MNHNS, CDR2 SASEGT. In DNA form, the CDR3 reads TGTGCCAGCAGCGACCCGACTAGGGGGTTTAACAATGAGCAGTTCTTC. It codes for CASSDPTRGFNNEQFF.

This rearrangement joins TRBV29-1 to TRBJ2-6; D may correspond to TRBD1 or TRBD2 (5 bases each). CDR1 is SQVTM, CDR2 ANQGSEA, per germline. CDR3 length equals 16 residues. V was clipped by 5 bases and J by 0 bases, with 14 bases between them. CDR3 DNA sequence: TGCAGCGTTCTGGTGATCGGGGCCTCTGGGGCCAACGTCCTGACTTTC. This encodes CSVLVIGASGANVLTF.

The chain carries TRBV18 and TRBJ1-4, with D unresolved. V was trimmed by 6 bases and J by 5 bases, leaving 19 bases between them. The V gene's germline CDR1 is KGHSH and CDR2 LQKENI. The CDR3 extends over 16 amino acids. The CDR3 DNA follows: TGTGCCAGCTCTCTAGGACCGGGCAGAGTGAATGAAAAACTGTTTTTT. Translating gives CASSLGPGRVNEKLFF.

V is TRBV29-1 and J is TRBJ2-1, with 9 bases matching TRBD2. V lost 3 bases and J lost 7; bases outside the gene matches: 7. Germline V gene sequence: CDR1 SQVTM, CDR2 ANQGSEA. This CDR3 has 14 amino acids. CDR3 in DNA: TGCAGCGTTGATGGCGGGGGGGCGGGGAATGAGCAGTTCTTC. This codes for CSVDGGGAGNEQFF.

The J gene is TRBJ2-2, the V gene TRBV7-2; D is unresolved. Trimming removed 3 bases at V and 6 bases at J, with 17 bases between. The V gene's germline CDR1 is SGHTA and CDR2 FQGNSA. The CDR3 totals 16 residues. CDR3 region: CASSFFLVVGSGELFF. The CDR3 DNA sequence: TGTGCCAGCAGCTTTTTTCTAGTCGTCGGGTCCGGGGAGCTGTTTTTT. The full variable domain, completed using reference TRBV7-2 and TRBJ2-2, is GAGVSQSPSNKVTEKGKDVELRCDPISGHTALYWYRQSLGQGLEFLIYFQGNSAPDKSGLPSDRFSAERTGGSVSTLTIQRTQQEDSAVYLCASSFFLVVGSGELFFGEGSRLTVL.

The J gene is TRBJ2-1, the V gene TRBV20-1, with TRBD2 matching over 11 bases. The CDR3 spans 15 residues. Germline loops: CDR1 DFQATT, CDR2 SNEGSKA (reference sequence). The ends lost 6 bases at V and 6 bases at J; junction bases unmatched: 10. Here the CDR3 reads CSALRGTSGLNEQFF. DNA of the CDR3: TGCAGTGCACTAAGGGGGACTAGCGGACTCAATGAGCAGTTCTTC.

V and J are TRBV7-2 and TRBJ2-7, with D maybe TRBD1 (8 bases). CDR3 length: 17 amino acids. CDR1 and CDR2 (germline): SGHTA, FQGNSA. Trimming cost V 8 bases and J 3 bases, with 26 bases left between them. The CDR3 protein is CASSPGRIGTGIYEQYF. For the CDR3, the DNA is TGTGCCAGCTCCCCCGGGAGGATCGGGACAGGTATCTACGAGCAGTACTTC.

The J gene is TRBJ1-1, the V gene TRBV5-1; possible D gene TRBD1, 5 bases. Germline V gene lookup returns CDR1 SGHRS and CDR2 YFSETQ. The CDR3 is 15 amino acids. V was pared by 0 bases and J by 5 bases, with 14 bases between. CDR3 residues: CASSLEEGRRTEAFF. CDR3 bases: TGCGCCAGCAGCTTGGAAGAGGGGCGGAGGACTGAAGCTTTCTTT.

The CDR3 loop is CASSLMGGGYNEQFF. The DNA of the CDR3 is TGTGCCAGCAGCTTAATGGGCGGGGGGTACAATGAGCAGTTCTTC. V usage is TRBV7-3 and J usage is TRBJ2-1; TRBD2 matches 8 bases. The CDR3 covers 15 residues. The ends lost 1 base at V and 4 bases at J; junction bases unmatched: 3. Germline V gene data show CDR1 as SGHTA and CDR2 as FQGTGA.

The J gene is TRBJ2-2, the V gene TRBV14, with D maybe TRBD1 (5 bases). This CDR3 is 15 amino acids long. V was trimmed by 2 bases and J by 6 bases, leaving 13 bases between them. Germline V CDR1 and CDR2: SGHDN, FVKESK. The CDR3 sequence: CASSQFKGIPGELFF. The CDR3 nucleotides read TGTGCCAGCAGCCAATTCAAGGGGATCCCCGGGGAGCTGTTTTTT. The full variable domain, completed using reference TRBV14 and TRBJ2-2, is EAGVTQFPSHSVIEKGQTVTLRCDPISGHDNLYWYRRVMGKEIKFLLHFVKESKQDESGMPNNRFLAERTGGTYSTLKVQPAELEDSGVYFCASSQFKGIPGELFFGEGSRLTVL.

This clonotype was picked up one time. The chain is built from TRBV19 and TRBJ2-4; 8 bases are a match to TRBD1. V was clipped by 10 bases and J by 6 bases; unmatched bases: 11. Germline loops: CDR1 LNHDA, CDR2 SQIVND (reference sequence). The CDR3 is made up of 14 amino acids. DNA for the CDR3: TGTGCCACTTCCTTACTTGACAGGGGAAACATTCAGTACTTC. Protein product: CATSLLDRGNIQYF.

A remark on this clonotype: At one end the junction does not follow the germline gene, possibly because of a read error. The chain joins TRBV6-1 to TRBJ1-5; D uncertain. This CDR3 spans 14 amino acids. Germline V gene sequence: CDR1 MNHNS, CDR2 SASEGT. This CDR3 is CASSKATGNQPQHF. Written as DNA, the CDR3 is TGTGCCAGCAGTAAAGCGACGGGGAATCAGCCCCAGCATTTT.

This clonotype was recorded once. This chain connects TRBV10-3 to TRBJ2-7, with TRBD1 as a possible D gene (6 bases). Trimming removed 2 bases at V and 9 bases at J, with 17 bases between. CDR3 length equals 14 residues. CDR1 ENHRY and CDR2 SYGVKD come from the germline V gene. CDR3 amino acids: CAISERTVGLGQYF. The DNA for the CDR3 is TGTGCCATCAGTGAGCGGACAGTAGGGCTCGGGCAGTACTTC.

This clonotype has only one observation. This chain links TRBV12-3 or TRBV12-4 with TRBJ1-2; no definite D call. The CDR3 has 14 amino acids. V lost 6 bases to trimming and J lost 7 bases, with 18 bases between them. The chain's CDR3 is CASSRQASPGGYTF. The CDR3 bases are TGTGCCAGCAGCCGGCAGGCCTCACCAGGTGGCTACACCTTC.

The CDR3 is CASSRSGRGPQHF. The CDR3 DNA follows: TGTGCCAGCAGCCGGAGCGGGCGTGGGCCCCAGCATTTT. The chain combines TRBV7-2 with TRBJ1-5; D is unresolved. Trimming took off 5 bases at V and 9 bases at J, with 14 bases between the two ends. The CDR3 runs to 13 residues. Germline CDR1 and CDR2: SGHTA and FQGNSA.

The rearrangement uses TRBV3-1 and TRBJ2-1; 12 bases are shared with TRBD1. V dropped 4 bases and J dropped 7; count of bases not matched to a gene: 5. Germline CDR1 and CDR2: LGHDT and YNNKEL (reference sequence). This CDR3 has 15 residues. CDR3 protein: CASSRDRGPRNEQFF. CDR3 DNA sequence: TGTGCCAGCAGCCGGGACAGGGGGCCGCGGAATGAGCAGTTCTTC.

The count of this clonotype is one. This chain uses TRBV20-1 with TRBJ2-7; TRBD2 matches at 9 bases. The CDR3 covers 15 residues. CDR1 and CDR2 from the germline V gene are DFQATT and SNEGSKA (reference sequence). The junction had 8 bases not matched to a gene; V was cut back by 5 bases and J by 0 bases. The CDR3 here is CSASGLAPRSYEQYF. The CDR3 nucleotides are TGCAGTGCTTCGGGACTAGCTCCTCGCTCCTACGAGCAGTACTTC.

V gene TRBV7-2 combines with J gene TRBJ1-1; D is unclear. V was pared by 6 bases and J by 1 base, with 12 bases between. The germline V gene encodes CDR1 SGHTA and CDR2 FQGNSA. The CDR3 loop spans 14 amino acids. CDR3: CASRLFGANTEAFF. CDR3 DNA: TGTGCCAGCAGACTGTTCGGAGCGAACACTGAAGCTTTCTTT.

The chain is built from TRBV25-1 and TRBJ2-6; TRBD1 agrees at 7 bases. V lost 2 bases and J lost 0; bases outside the gene matches: 10. Germline lookup yields CDR1 MGHDK and CDR2 SYGVNS. This CDR3 contains 19 residues. The CDR3 DNA sequence: TGTGCCAGCAGTGAAACCCAGGGGGACGGCTACTCTGGGGCCAACGTCCTGACTTTC. It is translated as CASSETQGDGYSGANVLTF.

In the case of this clonotype: Its ends do not fully match the called genes, so a read error is possible. The V gene is TRBV7-7, the J gene TRBJ2-5; 9 bases are shared with TRBD2. In germline, CDR1 is SSHAT, CDR2 FNYEAQ (reference sequence). The CDR3 has 15 residues. CDR3 residues: CASSLMAGGVETQYF. In DNA, the CDR3 is TGTGCTAGCAGCTTGATGGCGGGAGGGGTAGAGACCCAGTACTTC.

The sample holds a few counts of this clonotype. This sequence joins TRBV2 and TRBJ1-1, with 7 bases fitting TRBD1. CDR1 and CDR2 (germline): SNHLY, FYNNEI. The V and J ends lost 6 bases and 2 bases, in that order; junction bases with no gene match: 3. The CDR3 is 13 residues long. The CDR3 reads CASRGQRNTEAFF. CDR3 nucleotides: TGTGCCAGCAGGGGACAGCGTAACACTGAAGCTTTCTTT.

The chain has TRBV7-8 and TRBJ1-2; D is undetermined. The CDR3 runs 12 residues. From germline, CDR1 is SGHVS and CDR2 FQNEAQ. The ends were cut back, 5 bases at V and 8 bases at J, with 12 bases in the middle. CDR3 region: CASSPVAGGYTF. CDR3 DNA: TGTGCCAGCAGCCCCGTCGCTGGGGGCTACACCTTC.

This clonotype was found once. The V gene is TRBV20-1, the J gene TRBJ2-7; tentative D call: TRBD1 (7 bases). CDR3 length: 12 residues. Trimming removed 5 bases at V and 6 bases at J, with 14 bases between. Germline CDR1 is DFQATT and CDR2 is SNEGSKA (reference sequence). CDR3 bases: TGCAGTGCTGAGGAGGGGGCGGGCGAGCAGTACTTC. As protein: CSAEEGAGEQYF.

This sequence joins TRBV7-9 and TRBJ1-2, with D unclear. CDR1 and CDR2 (germline): SEHNR, FQNEAQ (reference sequence). V was trimmed by 5 bases and J by 3 bases, leaving 7 bases between them. This CDR3 has 12 residues. In DNA, the CDR3 is TGTGCCAGCAGCCCCTTGGACTATGGCTACACCTTC. Translation gives CASSPLDYGYTF.

A remark on this clonotype: One junction end disagrees with the germline gene, perhaps due to a read error. This chain joins TRBV4-3 and TRBJ2-5; TRBD2 matches at 13 bases. CDR3 length equals 15 residues. The germline CDR1 and CDR2 sequences are LGHNA and YSLEER. The CDR3 sequence: CASSQGLAGLETRYF. The CDR3 DNA reads TGCGCCAGCAGCCAGGGACTAGCGGGATTGGAGACCCGGTACTTC.

This sequence joins TRBV7-2 and TRBJ2-2; D tentatively reads TRBD1 or TRBD2 (5 bases each). CDR3 size: 16 residues. Germline V gene data show CDR1 as SGHTA and CDR2 as FQGNSA. V lost 4 bases and J 6 bases, leaving 18 bases between the germline ends. In nucleotides, the CDR3 is TGTGCCAGCAGCTCATCCGGGACCCTGGTTGCCGGGGAGCTGTTTTTT. This codes for CASSSSGTLVAGELFF.

This rearrangement joins TRBV24-1 to TRBJ2-3; tentative D call: TRBD1 (6 bases). V dropped 2 bases and J dropped 0 bases, with 20 bases sitting between them. The length of the CDR3 is 19 residues. Germline V CDR1 and CDR2: KGHDR, SFDVKD. This CDR3 reads CATSDSGGRTALSTDTQYF. In DNA form, the CDR3 reads TGTGCCACCAGTGATTCTGGGGGCAGGACGGCCCTTAGCACAGATACGCAGTATTTT.